This T cell receptor beta chain was recorded in a study of CD8+ T cells in alopecia areata (dated by TCRdb to 2017 to 2018). With regard to the full study: The treated patients, all with moderate-to-severe alopecia areata, were enrolled in an open-label pilot trial of oral tofacitinib given at 5 to 10 mg twice daily. Patients received tofacitinib for 6 to 18 months and were then followed off drug for 6 months to check for delayed response and recurrence. The SALT score, which quantifies the percentage of affected scalp surface area, was used to measure disease severity in treated patients. In both human patients and the C3H/HeJ mouse model, the study applied high-throughput TCRbeta sequencing to look at T cell clonal expansion in alopecia areata. In humans, TCRbeta sequencing was performed on scalp tissue and on sorted CD4+ and CD8+ peripheral blood T cells from healthy controls and from patients with patchy or totalis/universalis alopecia areata. Biopsies were taken from tofacitinib-treated patients at baseline and at 4 and 24 weeks of treatment, and a later scalp biopsy was taken in several of the tofacitinib-treated patients. Scalp clonality was compared among normal scalp (n=4), patchy alopecia areata scalp (n=8), and alopecia totalis/universalis scalp (n=8). RNA was obtained with the PAXgene miRNA kit for fixed scalp, the miRNeasy kit for PBMCs, and the RNeasy kit for mouse skin. immunoSEQ multiplex PCR using 35 Vbeta forward primers and 13 Jbeta reverse primers was used to amplify TCRbeta CDR3 regions. Overall results and qualifications from the work: Unlike mouse skin, where gammadelta T cells dominate, normal human skin contains resident alphabeta T cells that get sequenced too, which complicates analysis of the scalp TCR repertoire. Many expanded lesional clones persisted in scalp and blood during tofacitinib treatment, which may partly explain relapse after stopping treatment. Compared with normal scalp, lesional scalp had higher clonality and more expanded CD8+ clones, particularly in alopecia totalis/universalis, a pattern that suggests antigenic drive. Shared TCR sequences between patients were less evident than in mice, which may be partly attributable to HLA diversity in the patient population. Tofacitinib significantly decreased scalp clonality and the number of expanded CD8+ clones among the top 100 scalp clones. The treated cohort was small, with a single nonresponder, so links between baseline CD8+ expansion and response need larger studies.

Measured from the cysteine to the phenylalanine, the CDR3 is 15 residues long. Here the CDR3 DNA is all that survives: 45 bases in frame from base 1. Trimming takes 4 bases from V and 4 bases from J, and the germline ends sit 17 bases apart. The germline V gene provides CDR1 SGHDT and CDR2 YYEEEE. To note about this clone: The antigen this receptor binds is unknown. No per-base quality is available; no much larger clone lies one base away.

In the paper's terms, the time point label means: 24 weeks on oral tofacitinib. The treatment or condition label here, explained by the study, means: oral pan-JAK inhibitor, 5-10 mg twice daily. Lesional scalp punch biopsies and peripheral blood were obtained from alopecia areata patients. PBMCs were separated by density centrifugation and stained for CD3, CD4 and CD8, after which CD4+ and CD8+ T cells were sorted on a FACSAria. The method was the immunoSEQ multiplex PCR assay. To provide template for TCR sequencing, every sample had RNA extracted and reverse transcribed into cDNA. First-strand cDNA was synthesized using SuperScript III with a 2:1 mix of oligo-dT and random hexamers. A synthetic immune receptor repertoire was used to assess amplification bias, and residual bias was removed computationally. In the source study's methods: Raw reads were preprocessed to remove errors, and CDR3 was defined according to IMGT conventions as the region from the conserved cysteine to phenylalanine. To get clonality, Shannon entropy was normalized by log2 of the number of productive unique TCRs and the result was subtracted from 1. CD4 or CD8 identity of scalp clones was inferred by cross-referencing scalp TCRbeta sequences with sorted blood CD4 and CD8 repertoires. In TCRdb, the immuneACCESS table is reduced to in-frame sequences with V and J assigned. These tables do not hold every clone; where another copy was compared, an unresolved V gene accounts for under half, and the others remain unexplained. The D gene and trimming were derived from the DNA, and the V and J assignments and clone size from that table. For this sample the table gives about 200,000 clones, of which roughly 50% were detected only once. The ten largest clones represent 5.5% of the sample.

The chain employs TRBV5-6 and TRBJ2-5; the D gene cannot be resolved reliably. The sample consisted of CD4+ T cells sorted from blood, taken at week 24, from a patient treated with tofacitinib. The source is a human donor with alopecia areata. For the CDR3, the sequence is CASSRMRDSGETQYF. The DNA sequence reads TGTGCCAGCAGCAGGATGCGTGACTCCGGAGAGACCCAGTACTTC.